These 7 T cell receptor beta chains were all obtained from the same sample, sequenced in a study of blood T cell repertoires in COVID-19 (TCRdb year 2020). The library was obtained by the immunoSEQ multiplex PCR assay. The table was pulled from immuneACCESS by TCRdb, which kept in-frame rearrangements only. Such tables lose some clones; where checked, under half of the loss comes from unresolved V genes, and the rest has no known cause. Across this sample there are over 75,000 clones, with 85% to 95% seen only once. The ten largest clonotypes hold 2.3% of the sample. The sequenced sample was peripheral blood. The receptors were gathered from a human donor with active COVID-19. The donor label of this sample is uncertain.

This clone was detected only a few times. The rearrangement links TRBV7-2 to TRBJ2-1; 8 bases agree with TRBD1. V lost 1 base, J lost 7 bases, and 12 bases stayed unmatched. Germline lookup yields CDR1 SGHTA and CDR2 FQGNSA. The CDR3 runs 17 residues. The CDR3 DNA sequence: TGTGCCAGCAGCTTAGTTACAGGACAGGGATTCGTAAATGAGCAGTTCTTC. As protein: CASSLVTGQGFVNEQFF.

The CDR3 sequence is CASSLGTRYEQYF. CDR3 nucleotides: TGCGCCAGCAGCTTGGGTACCCGGTACGAGCAGTACTTC. The chain joins TRBV5-1 to TRBJ2-7; D is uncertain. Germline CDR1 SGHRS, CDR2 YFSETQ. Trimming left V 0 bases short and J 4 bases short, with 8 bases between. CDR3 length: 13 residues. The full variable domain, completed using reference TRBV5-1 and TRBJ2-7, is KAGVTQTPRYLIKTRGQQVTLSCSPISGHRSVSWYQQTPGQGLQFLFEYFSETQRNKGNFPGRFSGRQFSNSRSEMNVSTLELGDSALYLCASSLGTRYEQYFGPGTRLTVT.

The chain recombines TRBV2 with TRBJ2-1, with no clear D. Germline CDR1 reads SNHLY; CDR2 reads FYNNEI. V shed 8 bases and J shed 4 bases, with 15 bases lying between them. The CDR3 length is 14 residues. Here the CDR3 DNA reads TGTGCCAGCCTCAGGTCGGTCTTGTACAATGAGCAGTTCTTC. It is translated as CASLRSVLYNEQFF.

This chain uses TRBV12-3 or TRBV12-4 with TRBJ2-1; D remains unclear. Deletions cut 3 bases from V and 5 bases from J, with 8 bases between. This CDR3 is built from 13 residues. The DNA for the CDR3 is TGTGCCAGCAGTTTTCCCGCGGACAATGAGCAGTTCTTC. Translation gives CASSFPADNEQFF.

V usage is TRBV5-6 and J usage is TRBJ1-2; D is perhaps TRBD1 (5 bases). There are 15 residues in the CDR3. Trimming removed 1 base at V and 2 bases at J, with 12 bases between. Germline loops: CDR1 SGHDT, CDR2 YYEEEE. For the CDR3, the DNA is TGTGCCAGCAGCTTGAGGCAGGGTGTCAACTATGGCTACACCTTC. It is translated as CASSLRQGVNYGYTF.

The gene calls are TRBV12-3 or TRBV12-4 and TRBJ1-2, with 8 bases that match TRBD1. The CDR3 is 13 residues long. Trimming took 6 bases from V and 8 from J; bases not matched to a gene: 8. DNA for the CDR3: TGTGCCAGCAGGCGTACAGGGGGACTAGGCTACACCTTC. Its protein is CASRRTGGLGYTF.

Regarding this clone: Mismatch with germline at one junction end may stem from a read error. CDR3 amino acids: CSVGDTEAFF. The CDR3 DNA reads TGCAGCGTTGGGGACACAGAAGCTTTCTTT. The V call is TRBV29-1, the J call TRBJ1-1; maybe TRBD1 (6 bases). CDR3 length equals 10 residues. The germline CDR1 and CDR2 sequences are SQVTM and ANQGSEA.